The clone carrying this T cell receptor beta chain was picked up a small number of times. No antigen is known for it. Semi-nested PCR with Nested Universal Primer A followed constant-region reverse priming of full-length variable regions. TCRdb independently ran MiXCR on the 5' RACE reads; one entry per CDR3 protein. Here the sample spans about 62,000 distinct CDR3 sequences, around 30% being singletons. V lost 3 bases, J lost 2 bases, and 8 bases lay in between. This CDR3 region has 14 residues. Study-level findings and limits: The larger cohort examined one V-J beta rearrangement, not whole repertoires.

V is TRBV12-3 or TRBV12-4 and J is TRBJ1-5; TRBD1 is a possible D gene (5 bases). The source material was tumor-infiltrating naive CD4+ T cells sorted from the breast tumor. The subset here: naive CD4+ T cells, CD4+CD45RA+CD25-. The sequence was obtained from a female donor with breast cancer. The CDR3 region has the DNA TGTGCCAGCAGTTTCCGGGACCGCAATCAGCCCCAGCATTTT. This gives the protein CASSFRDRNQPQHF.